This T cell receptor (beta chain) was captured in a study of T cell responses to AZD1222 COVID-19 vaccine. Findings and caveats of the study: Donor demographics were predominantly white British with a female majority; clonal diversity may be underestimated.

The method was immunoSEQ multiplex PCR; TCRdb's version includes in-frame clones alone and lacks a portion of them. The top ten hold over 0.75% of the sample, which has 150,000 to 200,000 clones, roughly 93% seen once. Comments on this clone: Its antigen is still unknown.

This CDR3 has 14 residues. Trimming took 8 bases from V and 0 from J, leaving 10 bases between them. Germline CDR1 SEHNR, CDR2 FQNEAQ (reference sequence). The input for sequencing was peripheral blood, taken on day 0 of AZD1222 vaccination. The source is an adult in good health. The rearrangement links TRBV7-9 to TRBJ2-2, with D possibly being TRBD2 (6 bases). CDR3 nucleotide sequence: TGTGCCAGCGGTAGCGGTCCGAACACCGGGGAGCTGTTTTTT. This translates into CASGSGPNTGELFF.